This T cell receptor (beta chain) was documented in a study of T cell responses to AZD1222 COVID-19 vaccine. The protocol was immunoSEQ multiplex PCR, while the TCRdb copy is restricted to in-frame clones and leaves out a portion. The sample lists approximately 140,000 clones; 85% to 95% were seen once. As regards this clone: Its antigen is not known.

The CDR3 extends over 17 amino acids. The V end was cut by 0 bases, the J end by 1 base, with 15 bases between. The germline CDR1 and CDR2 sequences are SGHRS and YFSETQ. Study-wide findings and caveats: Repertoires were obtained only post-peak T cell response. Seropositive AZD1222 recipients at baseline numbered only five to seven. Reportedly, close to half of spike-specific TCRs are directed against unmutated variant regions.

This specimen was peripheral blood, taken on day 0 of MenACWY control vaccination. This receptor was taken from an adult in good health. This chain uses TRBV5-1 with TRBJ2-3, with a possible D match to TRBD1 (5 bases). CDR3 sequence: CASSLAVTGTRTDTQYF. The CDR3 DNA reads as TGCGCCAGCAGCTTGGCCGTAACAGGAACCCGCACAGATACGCAGTATTTT.